Listed here are 21 T cell receptor beta chains from one sample, sequenced in a study of blood T cell repertoires in COVID-19. Profiled with immunoSEQ multiplex PCR; TCRdb holds only in-frame clones, not every one. This sample has about 230,000 clones, with roughly 80% found just once. The specimen was peripheral blood. All receptors derive from a woman aged 70-85 years with active or convalescent COVID-19.

This sequence joins TRBV28 and TRBJ1-2; TRBD1 might be the D (5 bases). CDR3 size: 14 residues. The germline V gene has CDR1 MDHEN and CDR2 SYDVKM. The V gene lost 1 base and the J gene lost 2 bases, with 8 bases spanning the gap. CDR3 in amino acids: CASSLFQGNYGYTF. In DNA form, the CDR3 reads TGTGCCAGCAGTTTATTTCAGGGAAACTATGGCTACACCTTC.

The V gene is TRBV7-3, the J gene TRBJ2-5, with D perhaps TRBD1 (6 bases). The CDR3 covers 15 residues. V was trimmed by 5 bases and J by 2 bases, leaving 15 bases between them. In germline, CDR1 is SGHTA, CDR2 FQGTGA. The CDR3 spells CASSPNQGQQETQYF. The CDR3 bases are TGTGCCAGCAGCCCCAACCAAGGACAGCAAGAGACCCAGTACTTC. Looking up the rest from reference TRBV7-3 and TRBJ2-5 gives the full variable domain: GAGVSQTPSNKVTEKGKYVELRCDPISGHTALYWYRQSLGQGPEFLIYFQGTGAADDSGLPNDRFFAVRPEGSVSTLKIQRTERGDSAVYLCASSPNQGQQETQYFGPGTRLLVL.

The rearrangement links TRBV9 to TRBJ2-2, with D possibly TRBD2 on 5 matching bases. Trimming stripped 6 bases from V and 5 bases from J, with 23 bases between. The CDR3 covers 17 residues. Germline CDR1 reads SGDLS; CDR2 reads YYNGEE. CDR3: CASTANPQRERTGELFF. In DNA form, the CDR3 reads TGTGCCAGCACCGCTAACCCCCAGAGGGAAAGAACCGGGGAGCTGTTTTTT.

This clone appeared a single time. The J gene is TRBJ1-1, the V gene TRBV11-2; TRBD1 agrees at 8 bases. CDR3 length equals 13 residues. V lost 5 bases, J lost 10 bases, and 9 bases stayed unmatched. From germline, CDR1 is SGHAT and CDR2 FQNNGV. CDR3 amino acids: CASSLWKTGGAFF. For the CDR3, the DNA is TGTGCCAGCAGCCTTTGGAAAACAGGGGGAGCTTTCTTT.

V gene TRBV5-1 combines with J gene TRBJ2-2; TRBD1 matches at 7 bases. Germline CDR1 is SGHRS and CDR2 is YFSETQ. The CDR3 runs 16 residues. V shed 3 bases, J shed 3 bases, and the junction held 8 bases outside the gene matches. CDR3 DNA sequence: TGCGCCAGCAGCTATTCCGGGACAGTTGACACCGGGGAGCTGTTTTTT. Translation: CASSYSGTVDTGELFF.

Only a few counts were recorded for this clone. The rearrangement links TRBV6-6 to TRBJ1-1, with no clear D. The CDR3 length is 13 residues. Trimming removed 8 bases from V and 5 bases from J, with 15 bases in between. Looked up from germline, CDR1 is MNHNY and CDR2 is SVGAGI (reference sequence). In DNA, the CDR3 is TGTGCCAGCGATAGCGGTTGGGTAACTGAAGCTTTCTTT. Its protein product is CASDSGWVTEAFF.

The chain employs TRBV12-3 or TRBV12-4 and TRBJ2-3; weak D call: TRBD2 (6 bases). Between the trimmed V and J ends, which lost 6 bases and 1 base, there was a span of 8 bases. CDR3 length equals 13 residues. The CDR3 DNA reads TGTGCCAGCAGCTGGGGGGGCACAGATACGCAGTATTTT. It specifies CASSWGGTDTQYF.

This clone was seen once. The chain couples TRBV7-3 to TRBJ2-3, with 10 nucleotides matching TRBD2. This CDR3 has 16 residues. Unmatched junction bases numbered 13, after V lost 4 bases and J lost 9 bases. The V gene's germline CDR1 is SGHTA and CDR2 FQGTGA. CDR3: CASSSSLAGEAVTQYF. The CDR3 DNA sequence: TGTGCCAGCAGCTCCTCCCTAGCGGGGGAGGCAGTCACGCAGTATTTT.

The rearrangement joins TRBV27 to TRBJ2-7; D gene unclear. Deletions cut 4 bases from V and 3 bases from J, with 4 bases between. The CDR3 runs to 11 residues. Germline V gives CDR1 MNHEY, CDR2 SMNVEV (reference sequence). CDR3 region: CASSSFYEQYF. In nucleotides, the CDR3 is TGTGCCAGCAGTTCATTCTACGAGCAGTACTTC.

This clone was detected ten times or more. The chain is built from TRBV19 and TRBJ1-1, with no clear D. CDR1 LNHDA and CDR2 SQIVND come from the germline V gene (reference sequence). V was shortened by 6 bases and J by 3 bases, with 14 bases between the two germline ends. This CDR3 has 14 residues. The CDR3 spells CASSKTEGYTEAFF. The CDR3 DNA is TGTGCCAGTAGCAAAACGGAGGGATACACTGAAGCTTTCTTT.

The chain combines TRBV5-1 with TRBJ2-3; 7 bases fit TRBD1. Germline loops: CDR1 SGHRS, CDR2 YFSETQ. V gave up 4 bases and J gave up 3 bases; unmatched junction bases: 5. The CDR3 is made up of 14 amino acids. CDR3 DNA: TGCGCCAGCAGCGGATCACAGGGGACAGATACGCAGTATTTT. Encoded protein: CASSGSQGTDTQYF.

A few counts support this clone. V gene TRBV6-5 combines with J gene TRBJ2-5; D is unresolved. Between the trimmed V and J ends, which lost 8 bases and 5 bases, there was a span of 15 bases. CDR1 MNHEY and CDR2 SVGAGI come from the germline V gene. The CDR3 runs to 13 residues. This CDR3 reads CASRWSLEETQYF. The DNA for the CDR3 is TGTGCCAGCCGTTGGTCCCTTGAGGAGACCCAGTACTTC.

The rearrangement links TRBV6-5 to TRBJ1-2; D is possibly TRBD1 (6 bases). This CDR3 is 13 amino acids long. The V end was cut by 7 bases, the J end by 3 bases, with 12 bases between. The germline V gene has CDR1 MNHEY and CDR2 SVGAGI. CDR3 coding DNA: TGTGCCAGCACCGGGGGGGCCCACTATGGCTACACCTTC. Amino acids: CASTGGAHYGYTF.

The V gene is TRBV28, the J gene TRBJ2-1, with TRBD2 identical over 11 bases. Trimming removed 2 bases from V and 1 base from J; junction bases left unmatched: 1. The CDR3 is made up of 16 amino acids. Germline CDR1 and CDR2: MDHEN and SYDVKM. The CDR3 DNA reads TGTGCCAGCAGTTTACTAGCGGGGGGATCCTACAATGAGCAGTTCTTC. Translated: CASSLLAGGSYNEQFF.

This clone is a singleton in its sample. The V gene is TRBV12-5, the J gene TRBJ2-2; D possibly corresponds to TRBD2 (5 bases). V was cut by 6 bases and J by 1 base, with 9 bases left in between. This CDR3 is 14 amino acids long. In germline, CDR1 is LGHNT, CDR2 FRNRAP. The CDR3 coding sequence is TGTGCTAGTGGACTAGGGCGGAACACCGGGGAGCTGTTTTTT. Its protein is CASGLGRNTGELFF. Supplemented by reference TRBV12-5 and TRBJ2-2, the full variable domain reads DARVTQTPRHKVTEMGQEVTMRCQPILGHNTVFWYRQTMMQGLELLAYFRNRAPLDDSGMPKDRFSAEMPDATLATLKIQPSEPRDSAVYFCASGLGRNTGELFFGEGSRLTVL.

In its sample, this clone was seen a few times. V usage is TRBV28 and J usage is TRBJ1-5; 9 bases are a match to TRBD1. The V and J ends lost 4 bases and 7 bases, in that order; junction bases with no gene match: 8. CDR1 is MDHEN and CDR2 is SYDVKM in the germline V gene. CDR3 size: 15 residues. The CDR3 DNA reads as TGTGCCAGCAGTTCATCCGGGACAGGGTGGCAGCCCCAGCATTTT. Protein product: CASSSSGTGWQPQHF.

This clone appeared a few times. This rearrangement joins TRBV19 to TRBJ2-1; a weak D match, TRBD1 (5 bases). The CDR3 covers 14 residues. Trimming pared 8 bases from V and 2 bases from J, leaving 13 bases between. CDR1 is LNHDA, CDR2 SQIVND, per germline (reference sequence). The CDR3 loop reads CASGVGRAYNEQFF. The CDR3 nucleotides read TGTGCCAGTGGGGTGGGGCGCGCCTACAATGAGCAGTTCTTC.

The chain is built from TRBV9 and TRBJ1-1; 8 nucleotides agree with TRBD1. J lost 0 bases, V lost 0 bases, and 7 bases had no gene match. In germline, CDR1 is SGDLS, CDR2 YYNGEE. CDR3 size: 17 residues. The CDR3 nucleotides read TGTGCCAGCAGCGTAGGGACAGGGAACATCCTGAACACTGAAGCTTTCTTT. Translation: CASSVGTGNILNTEAFF.

The rearrangement joins TRBV30 to TRBJ1-1; a weak D match, TRBD1 (6 bases). This CDR3 comprises 13 residues. Germline assignment: CDR1 GTSNPN and CDR2 SVGIG (reference sequence). With 0 bases removed from V and 10 bases from J, the gap between germline ends came to 15 bases. The DNA of the CDR3 is TGTGCCTGGAGTGTACACAGGGAGGGCGCAGCTTTCTTT. It yields the protein CAWSVHREGAAFF.

The CDR3 bases are TGTGCCAGCAATACTAACCCAGGGGCACCCCTCCACTTT. Its translation: CASNTNPGAPLHF. This chain connects TRBV28 to TRBJ1-6, with D maybe TRBD1 (6 bases). Germline lookup yields CDR1 MDHEN and CDR2 SYDVKM. Between the trimmed V and J ends, which lost 7 bases and 11 bases, there was a span of 15 bases. The CDR3 consists of 13 residues.

The chain recombines TRBV6-6 with TRBJ2-3; D call uncertain. The CDR3 contains 13 residues. Trimming took off 6 bases at V and 4 bases at J, with 11 bases between the two ends. Germline CDR1 is MNHNY and CDR2 is SVGAGI (reference sequence). The CDR3 protein is CASRLDSSDTQYF. DNA for the CDR3: TGTGCCAGCAGACTCGACTCATCAGATACGCAGTATTTT.